A selection of T cell receptor beta chains follows, all from one sample in a study of a mutant IDH1 vaccine in newly diagnosed glioma. Assay: immunoSEQ multiplex PCR; the TCRdb copy retains only in-frame clones and omits some. The sample has over 75,000 clones, roughly four fifths seen once. Their recognized antigens are unknown. The sample consisted of PBMCs, taken from a glioma patient whose treatment included an IDH1 peptide vaccine. These receptors all stem from a man aged 40-49 years with glioma. CDR3s include the opening cysteine and the closing phenylalanine or tryptophan.

V gene,CDR3 protein
TRBV18,CASSPAPAGRQETQYF
TRBV6-4,CASSVTIGVNTEAFF
TRBV4-3,CASSQELGGRADTQYF
TRBV4-3,CASSQDRAYGYTF
TRBV5-5,CASSWTGYQQYF
TRBV28,CATQGQGEGYEQYF
TRBV5-8,CASTPVGQERVNQPQHF
TRBV25-1,CASSESGRYNEQFF
TRBV5-1,CASSLSTEGYGYTF
TRBV11-2,CASSKGGQGAYEQYF
TRBV14,CASSQAGGPMDTQYF
TRBV4-1,CASSQGAGSEKLFF
TRBV21-1,CASSFVAGGHYEQYF
TRBV6-1,CASSARDTTYEQYF
TRBV5-4,CASSSGGGQLSGNTIYF
TRBV14,CASSQLGGNEQYF
TRBV6-6,CASRAGQHNQPQHF
TRBV7-9,CASKGEDYGYTF
TRBV9,CASSVGTSGPRLGEQYF
TRBV6-5,CASSSNRDSQETQYF
TRBV19,CASSSGQGYQETQYF
TRBV27,CASSRDSSYEQYF
TRBV28,CASSSLARSYNEQFF
TRBV7-8,CASSLRTSAGEQFF
TRBV7-9,CASSPNPGTSGSYEQYF
TRBV5-1,CASSLLAGADTQYF
TRBV10-3,CAISEPPRGYEQYF
TRBV5-4,CASSLVGLAGGETQYF
TRBV5-1,CASSRPGQGSEQYF
TRBV6-5,CASKGPPIGYTF
TRBV4-1,CASSPWGSFSGELFF
TRBV7-2,CASSLRSLNEKLFF
TRBV28,CASSLLGQPQHF
TRBV5-4,CASSLSDRLLTEAFF
TRBV9,CASSVGTGRGNTEAFF
TRBV9,CASSVGGRLYDNEQFF
TRBV7-2,CASSALAGVNTGELFF
TRBV7-2,CASSQRTGFNNSPLHF
TRBV7-2,CASSLIGQFGQETQYF
TRBV15,CATSRGGRGDQETQYF
TRBV5-1,CASSYETGRGRQETQYF
TRBV7-9,CASGHRGPHEQYF
TRBV28,CASSPLAESTDTQYF
TRBV7-6,CASSGIAGGGETQYF
TRBV7-8,CALGGRVTGELFF
TRBV6-5,CASSTSKNQPQHF
TRBV10-3,CAISEGGGFTDTQYF
TRBV10-3,CAIRDRENTEAFF
TRBV5-1,CASSPAGGLPSTDTQYF
TRBV7-9,CASSPSSTEAFF
TRBV4-1,CASSQGYNEQFF
TRBV6-5,CASSPSTYNNSPLHF
TRBV10-3,CAIRTSGEVGELFF
TRBV4-1,CASSQGRQGTDTQYF
TRBV27,CASSLVGTYGYTF
TRBV11-2,CASSRSRGDTQYF
TRBV7-8,CASSLARDSFYEQYF